The clone carrying this T cell receptor (beta chain) was recorded at least ten times. Its antigen is currently unknown. These data come from a study of T-cell reconstitution after alpha-beta-depleted transplantation in children. Findings of the study overall: Surviving recipient T cells and thymic progenitors produced the high day-60 TCRbeta diversity seen in some patients. Where alpha-beta T cells came from about two months after transplant was reportedly several hundred expanded graft clones.

V lost 0 bases and J lost 0, with 15 bases in between. CDR1 is WSHSY, CDR2 SAAADI, per germline. This CDR3 spans 18 amino acids. A library of TCRbeta sequences, prepared with unique molecular identifiers, was generated. MiXCR, run by TCRdb on the PCR reads, gives a single entry per CDR3 protein. The sample includes roughly 500,000 distinct CDR3 sequences, approximately 10% of them seen just once. V is TRBV10-2 and J is TRBJ2-1; tentatively, D is TRBD1 or TRBD2 (5 bases each). This clonotype was obtained from a child aged 2-15 years with inherited bone marrow failure, due to receive a stem cell transplant. Sequenced material: PBMCs, taken before TCRalphabeta/CD19-depleted stem cell transplant. The CDR3 nucleotides are TGCGCCAGCAGTGAGTCGACTGGGACCTTGAGCTCCTACAATGAGCAGTTCTTC. Amino acid sequence: CASSESTGTLSSYNEQFF.